These 6 T cell receptor beta chains originate from one sample sequenced in a study of blood T cell repertoires in COVID-19. This table comes from immunoSEQ multiplex PCR, and its TCRdb copy is limited to in-frame clones, with some not included. The profile shows over 45,000 clones, 82% of them singletons. Source material: peripheral blood. The receptors were sampled from a man between 35 and 55 years old with acute or convalescent COVID-19.

This clone appeared once. The V and J genes are TRBV30 and TRBJ1-2; D might be TRBD1 (6 bases). The V and J ends lost 5 bases and 5 bases respectively, with 18 bases between them. Germline loops: CDR1 GTSNPN, CDR2 SVGIG (reference sequence). This CDR3 is 14 amino acids long. In nucleotides, the CDR3 is TGTGCCTGGGACCCCGGGAGGGGGAGGTATGGCTACACCTTC. This encodes CAWDPGRGRYGYTF.

The chain is built from TRBV5-4 and TRBJ1-6; 7 nucleotides match TRBD1. Trimming at V came to 3 bases and at J to 8 bases, leaving 11 bases not matched to a gene. Germline-derived CDR1 and CDR2 are SGHNT and YYREEE (reference sequence). The CDR3 is 16 amino acids. The CDR3 reads CASSSDPRGEDSPLHF. Here the CDR3 DNA reads TGTGCCAGCAGCTCCGACCCCAGGGGGGAGGATTCACCCCTCCACTTT.

This sequence joins TRBV5-1 and TRBJ2-6; D gene uncertain. The CDR3 runs to 14 residues. V was pared by 4 bases and J by 0 bases, with 5 bases between. Germline assignment: CDR1 SGHRS and CDR2 YFSETQ. The chain's CDR3 is CASSPTSGANVLTF. CDR3 sequence (DNA): TGCGCCAGCAGCCCTACCTCTGGGGCCAACGTCCTGACTTTC.

A single count supports this clone. V is TRBV3-1 (or the pseudogene TRBV3-2) and J is TRBJ1-2, with D perhaps TRBD1 (5 bases). Per germline, CDR1 LGHDT and CDR2 YNNKEL (reference sequence). V lost 6 bases and J lost 8, with 16 bases in between. The CDR3 runs 13 residues. As DNA, the CDR3 is TGTGCCAGCAGTCGGCAGGGCCTTGGGGGCTACACCTTC. As protein: CASSRQGLGGYTF.

This clone was found a few times. The V call is TRBV2, the J call TRBJ2-1; D is unclear. This CDR3 region has 12 residues. CDR1 and CDR2 from the germline V gene are SNHLY and FYNNEI. With 6 bases removed from V and 9 bases from J, the gap between germline ends came to 12 bases. CDR3 region: CASSPQGGEQFF. CDR3 nucleotide sequence: TGTGCCAGCAGCCCCCAAGGCGGTGAGCAGTTCTTC.

CDR3 in DNA: TGTGCCAGCAGGCCGCCAGCTAACTATGGCTACACCTTC. This encodes CASRPPANYGYTF. The rearrangement links TRBV12-3 or TRBV12-4 to TRBJ1-2; D not resolved. V lost 6 bases, J lost 0 bases, and 8 bases lay in between. The CDR3 sequence is 13 residues long.